The present entry profiles one TCR beta chain with its context. This clonotype was picked up a small number of times. Its antigen is currently not known. Base qualities were left out, and no much larger clone turns up one base away. In the paper's terms, the treatment or condition label means: allogeneic hematopoietic cell transplantation with graft depleted of TCRalphabeta T cells and CD19 B cells. Transplant recipients were children who received TCRalphabeta/CD19-depleted allogeneic hematopoietic cell grafts. This sample was included in a study of T-cell reconstitution after alpha-beta-depleted transplantation in children (TCRdb year 2016). In terms of the full investigation: The study quantitatively tracked T-cell immune reconstitution after TCRalphabeta/CD19-depleted allogeneic hematopoietic cell transplantation in children using TCR repertoire profiling.

Looking up the germline V gene yields CDR1 MGHDK and CDR2 SYGVNS. V and J lose 1 base and 6 bases, and a span of 14 bases separates them. Reading from cysteine to phenylalanine, the CDR3 counts 15 amino acids. Only the CDR3 DNA stays, 45 bases, in frame from base 1. The library relied on PCR. Sequencing was carried out with an Illumina HiSeq 2500. To normalize quantification of the TCRbeta repertoire, the TCR libraries were built with molecular barcoding that relied on unique molecular identifiers. TCRdb reanalyzed the raw reads on its own, using fastp at Q25 for trimming and MiXCR for clone calling, and kept in-frame beta chains. Each entry merges the rows of one CDR3 protein and shows their most common DNA and genes. The sample records 180,000 or so distinct CDR3 sequences, roughly 6.3% of which are singletons. 4.5% of the sample is held by the ten biggest clonotypes. General findings and caveats noted by the study authors: Over subsequent months, a decline in hyperexpanded clone frequencies was noted, and after one year, T-cell counts and TCRbeta diversity were mostly ascribed to newly produced T cells. In some patients, the high TCRbeta diversity seen at day 60 was put down to recipient T cells and intrathymic progenitors that had survived conditioning. The apparently early recovery of alphabetaT-cell counts about two months after transplant reportedly depended on only several hundred rapidly expanded clones that came from non-depleted graft cells.

This specimen was PBMCs, taken before TCRalphabeta/CD19-depleted stem cell transplant. The chain uses TRBV25-1 and TRBJ2-3; the D gene identity is not certain. The TCR sequence derives from a girl less than two years old with combined immunodeficiency, due to receive a stem cell transplant. The CDR3 protein is CASSESQTSTDTQYF. Read as DNA, the sequence is TGTGCCAGCAGTGAATCCCAAACTTCCACCGATACGCAGTATTTT.